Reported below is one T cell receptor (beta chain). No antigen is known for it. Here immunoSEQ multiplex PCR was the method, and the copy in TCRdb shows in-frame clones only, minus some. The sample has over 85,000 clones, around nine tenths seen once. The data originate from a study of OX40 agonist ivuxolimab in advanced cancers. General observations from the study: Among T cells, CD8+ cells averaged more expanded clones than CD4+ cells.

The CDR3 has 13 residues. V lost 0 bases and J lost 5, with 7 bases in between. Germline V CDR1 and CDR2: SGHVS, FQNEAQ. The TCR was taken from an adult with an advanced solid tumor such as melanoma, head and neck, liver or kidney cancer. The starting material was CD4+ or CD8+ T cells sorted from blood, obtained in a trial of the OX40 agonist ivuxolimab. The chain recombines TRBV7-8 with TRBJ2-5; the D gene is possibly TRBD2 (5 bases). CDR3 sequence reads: CASSLARDETQYF. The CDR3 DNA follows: TGTGCCAGCAGCTTAGCGAGGGATGAGACCCAGTACTTC.